This T cell receptor (beta chain) is from a study of cytomegalovirus exposure and HLA in healthy donors. Per germline, CDR1 SQVTM and CDR2 ANQGSEA. The V end lost 0 bases, the J end lost 2 bases, and 14 bases lay between the germline ends. This CDR3 region has 16 residues. A multiplex PCR was run with 60 Vbeta primers and 13 Jbeta primers. Clones were read by immunoSEQ multiplex PCR, and TCRdb kept only the in-frame ones, dropping some. The data contain around 190,000 clones, around four fifths of them singletons. The receptor comes from a man aged 40-55 years in good health and CMV-seropositive. Sequencing was performed on PBMCs. The chain recombines TRBV29-1 with TRBJ1-3; possible D gene TRBD1, 6 bases. CDR3 nucleotide sequence: TGCAGCGTTGAAGATTGGGACACTAGTGCTGGAAACACCATATATTTT. Protein sequence: CSVEDWDTSAGNTIYF.